Described below is a single T cell receptor (beta chain) sequence and its context. There are 16 residues in the CDR3. The V segment lost 4 bases and the J segment 0 bases; nucleotides outside the gene matches: 5. CDR1 and CDR2 from the germline V gene are SGHNT and YYREEE (reference sequence). The entry originates in a study of blood T cell repertoires in COVID-19. Study in general: The origin of the acute and convalescent COVID-19 samples was the United States, Italy and Spain. Nucleic acid was either cDNA or gDNA, and it came from T cells, B-cell-depleted T cells, or PBMCs.

In the original workflow: For nucleated cells, counts were estimated from reference gene primer amplification. Sequenced by immunoSEQ multiplex PCR; TCRdb stores in-frame clones only, minus some. V and J calls and clone size come straight from that table; D and trimming were deduced from the DNA. The sample lists approximately 150,000 clones; 84% were seen once. V gene TRBV5-4 combines with J gene TRBJ2-5; the match to TRBD2 covers 11 bases. The TCR originated in a woman aged 45-65 years in a cohort sampled during active or convalescent COVID-19. Sequencing was carried out using peripheral blood. This chain's CDR3 is CASSPQGLADQETQYF. DNA of the CDR3: TGTGCCAGCAGCCCCCAGGGACTAGCGGACCAAGAGACCCAGTACTTC.